A single sample is the source of the 23 T cell receptor beta chains below, sequenced in a study of Graves' ophthalmopathy and Graves' hyperthyroidism. RNA transcripts served as template for amplifying TCR beta CDR3 sequences. An opening RT-PCR round employed HTBI primers and preceded a second-round multiplex PCR. One entry per CDR3 protein results from TCRdb running MiXCR on the multiplex PCR reads. Of approximately 330,000 distinct CDR3 sequences listed, about a sixth are singletons. Material: peripheral blood. All receptors come from an adult man with Graves' ophthalmopathy.

The chain uses TRBV29-1 and TRBJ1-1; TRBD1 matches at 7 bases. The CDR3 consists of 14 residues. Germline CDR1 reads SQVTM; CDR2 reads ANQGSEA. J lost 3 bases, V lost 8 bases, and 12 bases had no gene match. CDR3 in amino acids: CSLGQEGGYTEAFF. DNA for the CDR3: TGCAGCCTTGGACAGGAGGGGGGCTACACTGAAGCTTTCTTT.

This clonotype showed up many times. The rearrangement links TRBV30 to TRBJ2-4, with 7 positions matching TRBD1. With V trimmed by 1 base and J by 4 bases, 4 bases remained unmatched. The CDR3 runs 14 residues. Germline V lookup: CDR1 GTSNPN, CDR2 SVGIG (reference sequence). This CDR3 is CAWSARDRKNIQYF. The DNA of the CDR3 is TGTGCCTGGAGTGCCCGGGACAGAAAAAACATTCAGTACTTC.

This clonotype has a count of ten or more. The V and J genes are TRBV7-8 and TRBJ1-2; D is perhaps TRBD1 (6 bases). Per the germline V gene, CDR1 is SGHVS and CDR2 is FQNEAQ. V shed 0 bases and J shed 3 bases, with 11 bases lying between them. The CDR3 covers 15 residues. Here the CDR3 reads CASSLAGRGDYGYTF. The DNA for the CDR3 is TGTGCCAGCAGCTTAGCGGGCAGGGGAGACTATGGCTACACCTTC.

V is TRBV4-3 and J is TRBJ2-2; D is ambiguous. The V gene lost 1 base and the J gene lost 4 bases, with 7 bases spanning the gap. The germline CDR1 and CDR2 sequences are LGHNA and YSLEER. The CDR3 runs 14 residues. CDR3 in amino acids: CASSQGLVTGELFF. The CDR3 nucleotides read TGCGCCAGCAGCCAAGGTCTGGTCACCGGGGAGCTGTTTTTT.

This sequence joins TRBV6-1 and TRBJ1-5; D call uncertain. The CDR3 loop spans 13 amino acids. Germline loops: CDR1 MNHNS, CDR2 SASEGT. V dropped 6 bases and J dropped 6 bases, with 12 bases sitting between them. CDR3 DNA: TGTGCCAGCAGCGAATCCTGGCGTCAGCCCCAGCATTTT. This codes for CASSESWRQPQHF.

This clonotype occurred a few times. This chain uses TRBV5-1 with TRBJ2-2; 7 positions agree with TRBD1. This CDR3 is 15 amino acids long. Trimming cost V 4 bases and J 6 bases; bases outside gene matches: 9. Germline CDR1 SGHRS, CDR2 YFSETQ. The DNA for the CDR3 is TGCGCCAGCAGCCAGAAGGGGGCCCCGTCCGGGGAGCTGTTTTTT. This encodes CASSQKGAPSGELFF.

This clonotype has a count of ten or more. V usage is TRBV28 and J usage is TRBJ1-1, with 8 bases matching TRBD1. The CDR3 runs to 16 residues. The V gene's germline CDR1 is MDHEN and CDR2 SYDVKM. The J segment lost 9 bases and the V segment lost 3 bases, leaving 15 bases of the junction unmatched. CDR3 DNA: TGTGCCAGCAGTTTGACCGGGACAGGAGGAAGGGGTAAAGCTTTCTTT. Translation gives CASSLTGTGGRGKAFF.

V usage is TRBV6-1 and J usage is TRBJ1-2, with 10 bases identical to TRBD1. Trimming at V came to 7 bases and at J to 5 bases, leaving 4 bases not matched to a gene. Germline values: CDR1 MNHNS, CDR2 SASEGT. The CDR3 contains 13 residues. The CDR3, as DNA: TGTGCCAGCAAGACAGGGGGCCCGTATGGCTACACCTTC. Amino acid sequence: CASKTGGPYGYTF.

Ten or more counts support this clonotype. The chain joins TRBV15 to TRBJ1-5, with a tentative D call TRBD1 (5 bases). This CDR3 has 12 amino acids. The ends were cut back, 4 bases at V and 5 bases at J, with 6 bases in the middle. The germline gives CDR1 LNHNV, CDR2 YYDKDF (reference sequence). The DNA of the CDR3 is TGTGCCACCAGCACAGGGTATCAGCCCCAGCATTTT. This gives the protein CATSTGYQPQHF.

This clonotype has only a few counts. The V gene is TRBV7-8, the J gene TRBJ1-5; D may be TRBD1 (5 bases). Trimming removed 5 bases at V and 5 bases at J, with 25 bases between. Looked up from germline, CDR1 is SGHVS and CDR2 is FQNEAQ. The CDR3 has 18 residues. The CDR3 DNA reads as TGTGCCAGCAGCCCATTTCGGGGGGGTCGGGTAAGCGATCAGCCCCAGCATTTT. Protein sequence: CASSPFRGGRVSDQPQHF. Together with reference TRBV7-8 and TRBJ1-5, the CDR3 gives the full variable domain: GAGVSQSPRYKVAKRGQDVALRCDPISGHVSLFWYQQALGQGPEFLTYFQNEAQLDKSGLPSDRFFAERPEGSVSTLKIQRTQQEDSAVYLCASSPFRGGRVSDQPQHFGDGTRLSIL.

The chain carries TRBV5-1 and TRBJ2-7; 7 nucleotides agree with TRBD1. Unmatched junction bases numbered 15, after V lost 2 bases and J lost 4 bases. In germline, CDR1 is SGHRS, CDR2 YFSETQ. CDR3 size: 17 residues. CDR3 protein: CASSFPTGSNVEYEQYF. CDR3 coding DNA: TGCGCCAGCAGCTTCCCGACAGGGTCGAACGTAGAGTACGAGCAGTACTTC.

This clonotype was recorded many times. The V and J genes are TRBV5-1 and TRBJ2-7; 8 bases match TRBD2. CDR1 is SGHRS and CDR2 is YFSETQ in the germline V gene. The CDR3 contains 14 residues. V lost 2 bases, J lost 4 bases, and 5 bases stayed unmatched. This CDR3 reads CASSLVGRGYEQYF. CDR3 nucleotide sequence: TGCGCCAGCAGCTTAGTCGGGAGGGGTTACGAGCAGTACTTC.

There are many counts of this clonotype. The V and J genes are TRBV25-1 and TRBJ1-2; TRBD1 matches at 7 bases. The CDR3 sequence is 13 residues long. Germline trimming cut 7 bases from V and 3 bases from J; bases unmatched to any gene: 5. Germline V gene sequence: CDR1 MGHDK, CDR2 SYGVNS. DNA of the CDR3: TGTGCCAGCACTAGACAGGGTGACTATGGCTACACCTTC. Protein: CASTRQGDYGYTF.

This clonotype was recorded many times. This chain uses TRBV30 with TRBJ2-2, with 7 bases identical to TRBD1. The CDR3 consists of 16 residues. CDR1 and CDR2 (germline): GTSNPN, SVGIG (reference sequence). Losses at the gene ends were 4 bases for V and 4 bases for J; bases not matched to a gene: 12. The chain's CDR3 is CAWNMYGQATTGELFF. For the CDR3, the DNA is TGTGCCTGGAACATGTACGGACAGGCCACCACCGGGGAGCTGTTTTTT. The full variable domain, with the rest looked up from reference TRBV30 and TRBJ2-2, is SQTIHQWPATLVQPVGSPLSLECTVEGTSNPNLYWYRQAAGRGLQLLFYSVGIGQISSEVPQNLSASRPQDRQFILSSKKLLLSDSGFYLCAWNMYGQATTGELFFGEGSRLTVL.

This clonotype was seen ten or more times. The V gene is TRBV5-1, the J gene TRBJ2-7, with 9 nucleotides matching TRBD1. The trim removed 7 bases at V and 1 base at J, leaving 6 bases unmatched. Germline V gene lookup returns CDR1 SGHRS and CDR2 YFSETQ. There are 14 residues in the CDR3. The CDR3: CASQSTGGSYEQYF. In nucleotides, the CDR3 is TGCGCCAGCCAATCGACAGGGGGTTCCTACGAGCAGTACTTC.

The sample holds many counts of this clonotype. This chain uses TRBV6-2 or TRBV6-3 with TRBJ1-5, with D unclear. The germline V gene has CDR1 MNHEY and CDR2 SVGEGT. The CDR3 spans 13 residues. Trimming took 8 bases from V and 0 from J, leaving 8 bases between them. The CDR3 DNA sequence: TGTGCCAGCGTCGATCATAGCAATCAGCCCCAGCATTTT. Its translation: CASVDHSNQPQHF.

This clonotype was recorded a few times. The gene calls are TRBV2 and TRBJ1-2, with 7 bases matching TRBD1. Germline V gene data show CDR1 as SNHLY and CDR2 as FYNNEI. V gave up 1 base and J gave up 3 bases; unmatched junction bases: 8. This CDR3 is 16 amino acids long. The CDR3 DNA reads TGTGCCAGCAGTGAAGTACGGAGGGGGCACCACTATGGCTACACCTTC. Translated: CASSEVRRGHHYGYTF. Full variable domain (outside the CDR3, taken from reference TRBV2 and TRBJ1-2): EPEVTQTPSHQVTQMGQEVILRCVPISNHLYFYWYRQILGQKVEFLVSFYNNEISEKSEIFDDQFSVERPDGSNFTLKIRSTKLEDSAMYFCASSEVRRGHHYGYTFGSGTRLTVV.

This clonotype was picked up many times. The V gene is TRBV6-2 or TRBV6-3, the J gene TRBJ2-6; TRBD1 agrees at 10 bases. The CDR3 consists of 19 residues. CDR1 MNHEY and CDR2 SVGEGT come from the germline V gene. Trimming took 2 bases from V and 0 from J; bases not matched to a gene: 7. The CDR3, as DNA: TGTGCCAGCAGTTACGCCGGGACAGGGGTCCTCTCTGGGGCCAACGTCCTGACTTTC. This encodes CASSYAGTGVLSGANVLTF.

This clonotype was detected ten times or more. The J gene is TRBJ2-7, the V gene TRBV6-5; 8 bases line up with TRBD1. The germline gives CDR1 MNHEY, CDR2 SVGAGI. The CDR3 spans 14 residues. V lost 4 bases and J lost 7; bases outside the gene matches: 9. The CDR3 spells CASSLTGVSGEQYF. CDR3 DNA: TGTGCCAGCAGTTTGACAGGGGTGTCGGGAGAGCAGTACTTC.

This clonotype came up many times. The chain carries TRBV5-4 and TRBJ1-2, with a tentative D call TRBD1 (6 bases). V was cut by 3 bases and J by 0 bases, with 15 bases left in between. The CDR3 spans 16 residues. Germline V gene data show CDR1 as SGHNT and CDR2 as YYREEE (reference sequence). The CDR3 reads CASSSRRGLSNYGYTF. The CDR3 nucleotides read TGTGCCAGCAGCTCCCGCAGGGGTCTGTCTAACTATGGCTACACCTTC.

There are many counts of this clonotype. V and J are TRBV4-3 and TRBJ2-7; no definite D call. The germline V gene has CDR1 LGHNA and CDR2 YSLEER. This CDR3 has 16 amino acids. Trimming pared 0 bases from V and 7 bases from J, leaving 19 bases between. The CDR3 loop reads CASSQEFLGNLGEQYF. In DNA, the CDR3 is TGCGCCAGCAGCCAAGAGTTCCTAGGGAACTTAGGGGAGCAGTACTTC.

This clonotype was observed at least ten times. The chain uses TRBV7-9 and TRBJ2-1, with 7 bases aligning to TRBD1. The germline gives CDR1 SEHNR, CDR2 FQNEAQ (reference sequence). Trimming removed 6 bases from V and 2 bases from J; junction bases left unmatched: 13. The CDR3 has 17 amino acids. The CDR3 here is CASRPKNRDSTYNEQFF. The CDR3, as DNA: TGTGCCAGCAGACCTAAAAACCGGGACAGTACCTACAATGAGCAGTTCTTC.

This clonotype was observed many times. The chain carries TRBV6-1 and TRBJ1-5; no definite D call. Germline-derived CDR1 and CDR2 are MNHNS and SASEGT. This CDR3 has 16 residues. Trimming stripped 2 bases from V and 0 bases from J, with 11 bases between. The CDR3 nucleotides read TGTGCCAGCAGTGAAACCCTGACACCTAGCAATCAGCCCCAGCATTTT. Protein: CASSETLTPSNQPQHF.